The TCR beta chain described here comes from a study of OX40 agonist ivuxolimab in advanced cancers. Overall study: At roughly 83% male, the cohort had a mean age of 60 years, ranging from roughly 20 to 79. Of the participants, around 43% had some prior anti-PD-1, anti-PD-L1 or anti-CTLA-4 therapy, which was allowed.

V lost 6 bases to trimming and J lost 3 bases, with 18 bases between them. This CDR3 has 15 amino acids. Germline CDR1 is MNHNS and CDR2 is SASEGT. Profiling relied on immunoSEQ multiplex PCR, and the TCRdb table lists in-frame clones only, not all of them. The sample yields 70,000 to 95,000 clones, 65% to 90% seen once. The receptor was derived from an adult with an advanced solid tumor such as melanoma, head and neck, liver or kidney cancer. This rearrangement joins TRBV6-1 to TRBJ2-7; possible D gene TRBD1, 5 bases. The sequencing here drew on CD4+ or CD8+ T cells sorted from blood, taken in a trial of the OX40 agonist ivuxolimab. CDR3 coding DNA: TGTGCCAGCAGCGTAGACAGTGGTCGGAACTACGAGCAGTACTTC. Translating gives CASSVDSGRNYEQYF.